This T cell receptor (beta chain) was sequenced during a study of regulatory T cells in long-lasting Graves disease. Germline CDR1 is DFQATT and CDR2 is SNEGSKA (reference sequence). This CDR3 contains 14 residues. V lost 6 bases and J 5 bases, leaving 20 bases between the germline ends. Time point meaning: newly diagnosed GD, antithyroid drugs for less than 3 months. Scientists built the TCR library using RNA that was extracted from PBMCs. This clonotype was counted at least ten times. Through Arm-PCR of CDR3 regions and iRepertoire HTBI primers, TCR beta libraries were built. TCRdb re-derived calls from the multiplex PCR reads in MiXCR, one entry per CDR3 protein. Altogether under 300,000 distinct CDR3 sequences are present, about 18% being singletons, with the ten largest covering around 15%. Separately, the same data were catalogued under a study of T cells in Graves' hyperthyroidism and ophthalmopathy. As that study records: TCR CDR3 underwent first-round RT-PCR with the HTBI primer set.

J is TRBJ2-7 and V is TRBV20-1, with D perhaps assigned TRBD1 or TRBD2 (6 bases each). The receptor was derived from a woman aged 25 to 39 with Graves disease. The sample here was peripheral blood mononuclear cells (PBMCs), taken at new diagnosis, from a patient treated with antithyroid drugs. The CDR3 region is CSAPPLLGGHEQYF. CDR3 DNA: TGCAGTGCGCCCCCACTCTTGGGGGGCCACGAGCAGTACTTC.